The sequence of this TCR beta chain was determined in a study of identical twins. Findings and caveats of the study: Excess sharing by twins proved weaker in beta out-of-frame sequences. When twins shared out-of-frame alpha sequences, those sequences had excess low generation probability.

It was template switching that added a universal primer site, and there were unique molecular identifiers on the cDNA. TCRdb reprocessed the 5' RACE reads via MiXCR and lists one record per CDR3 protein. The sample lists some 1,600,000 distinct CDR3 sequences, about 30% occurring once. Note on this clonotype: What it recognizes is unknown.

The sequenced sample was cord blood. The source is a newborn girl in good health.

The CDR3 sequence is CSARWRGVTDTQYF. The CDR3, as DNA: TGCAGTGCTAGGTGGCGGGGAGTGACAGATACGCAGTATTTT. This sequence joins TRBV20-1 and TRBJ2-3, with D maybe TRBD2 (6 bases). V lost 3 bases, J lost 3 bases, and 13 bases lay in between. From germline, CDR1 is DFQATT and CDR2 SNEGSKA (reference sequence). This CDR3 has 14 residues.